Listed below are T cell receptor beta chains from one sample, sequenced in a study of cytomegalovirus exposure and HLA in healthy donors. The data were produced by immunoSEQ multiplex PCR, yet TCRdb's version contains in-frame clones alone and is incomplete. The table lists 160,000 or so clones, about 82% of them singletons, with around 2% in the top ten. The specimen sequenced was PBMCs. The receptors shown here come from a man aged 25 to 40 in good health and CMV-seropositive. Both conserved end residues are trimmed from each CDR3. Fields, in order: V gene, J gene, CDR3 protein.

TRBV9,TRBJ1-4,ASTLGGGDEKLF
TRBV6-6,TRBJ1-2,ASSYETGRAYGYT
TRBV19,TRBJ1-2,ASSPDREYGYT
TRBV5-6,TRBJ2-7,ASSPWDRVIYEQY
TRBV25-1,TRBJ2-7,ASRGQEGYEQY
TRBV10-1,TRBJ1-2,ASPGGKGYT
TRBV10-3,TRBJ2-3,AISEAGGTDTQY
TRBV9,TRBJ2-4,ASSFSGQKGDIQY
TRBV6-5,TRBJ2-7,ASSASRVGEQY
TRBV5-1,TRBJ2-3,ASSEGTSGGADTQY
TRBV6-6,TRBJ1-2,ASSYPDTGRGYGYT
TRBV4-1,TRBJ2-4,ASSPGLRAKNIQY
TRBV7-9,TRBJ1-1,ASSLVPNKRRVEAF
TRBV10-3,TRBJ2-1,AISKGQGGNEQF
TRBV27,TRBJ2-2,ASSLGLDTGELF
TRBV4-3,TRBJ2-3,ASSQDVRGGRADTQY
TRBV18,TRBJ2-7,ASSPQRYEQY
TRBV4-1,TRBJ1-1,ASSREDRTVRLYTEAF
TRBV18,TRBJ2-7,ASTGQQYEQY
TRBV9,TRBJ1-1,ASSARGRGSSEAF
TRBV19,TRBJ1-5,ASSKGRQGQPQH
TRBV14,TRBJ2-7,ASSQLLYEQY
TRBV30,TRBJ1-4,AWSGVGPWGRF
TRBV7-9,TRBJ2-7,ASSLGGTSYEQY
TRBV4-1,TRBJ2-7,ASSPSDISSYEQY
TRBV7-2,TRBJ2-3,ASSLAITGGYTDTQY
TRBV2,TRBJ1-2,ASSATANYGYT
TRBV30,TRBJ2-7,AWSVRLAGALAAEQY
TRBV28,TRBJ1-1,ASQFFTEAF
TRBV7-9,TRBJ2-1,ASSRGTAAYNEQF
TRBV7-6,TRBJ1-1,ASSLERAGFPEAF
TRBV6-5,TRBJ1-1,ASSSRGENTEAF
TRBV7-9,TRBJ1-2,ASSLLDGRGNYGYT
TRBV7-7,TRBJ2-5,ASSFSAGQETQY
TRBV7-7,TRBJ2-2,ASSRGPGTVNTGELF
TRBV19,TRBJ2-7,ASSTGPQPSYEQY
TRBV15,TRBJ1-2,ATSRQGNYGYT
TRBV6-5,TRBJ2-1,ASSSRDIPYNEQF
TRBV4-1,TRBJ2-1,ASSQDPQRGSYNEQF
TRBV5-1,TRBJ2-1,ASSFLGPFEGVRDNEQF
TRBV7-9,TRBJ2-7,ASSLLGQEQY
TRBV2,TRBJ1-2,ASSAGYGYT
TRBV2,TRBJ2-4,ASDDRGQELAKNIQY
TRBV11-2,TRBJ1-2,ASRPPGQIINYGYT
TRBV5-1,TRBJ1-1,ASSTRGGAEAF
TRBV2,TRBJ2-7,ASSDGGANYEQY
TRBV4-1,TRBJ1-2,ASSQVGQGKYGYT
TRBV7-9,TRBJ1-2,ASSLVPNNYGYT
TRBV5-1,TRBJ2-1,ASSFRGPYNEQF
TRBV18,TRBJ2-2,ASSPPMGYTGELF
TRBV19,TRBJ1-5,ASSIRRTGRNQPQH
TRBV11-2,TRBJ2-7,ASSFQDRVYEQY
TRBV6-4,TRBJ1-1,ASSVGGAGTEAF
TRBV29-1,TRBJ2-4,SVEDGRTKNIQY
TRBV7-8,TRBJ2-7,ASSKEALAGGKYEQY
TRBV18,TRBJ1-3,ASSTGTGISGNTIY
TRBV5-6,TRBJ2-7,ASSPPGLSPYEQY